This T cell receptor (beta chain) was profiled in a study of cytomegalovirus exposure and HLA in healthy donors. Across the study: Genotyping showed around 81% of over 350 donors falling in the Caucasian-associated ancestry cluster.

On this clone: Its cognate antigen is unknown.

Donors likely had unrecorded immune exposures despite being nominally healthy when sampled. This PCR relied on a set of 60 Vbeta primers and 13 Jbeta primers. Clones were sequenced by immunoSEQ multiplex PCR, and TCRdb holds only the in-frame ones, with some missing. Among some 130,000 clones listed, less than 85% were seen once. Overall study results and limits: Earlier analysis looked at TCR beta V segments, and most were productive about 87% or about 30% of the time. Specificity for CMV antigens was confirmed in vitro for a few of the CMV-associated chains.

The sample taken for sequencing was PBMCs. The sequence was collected from a male donor in good health and CMV-seronegative.

CDR3 sequence reads: CASTSRGSTGGSGELFF. CDR3 bases: TGTGCCAGCACCTCCAGGGGCTCGACAGGGGGGAGCGGGGAGCTGTTTTTT. The chain has TRBV7-8 and TRBJ2-2; TRBD1 aligns across 9 bases. The CDR3 totals 17 residues. Germline CDR1 and CDR2: SGHVS and FQNEAQ. The trim removed 7 bases at V and 7 bases at J, leaving 16 bases unmatched.